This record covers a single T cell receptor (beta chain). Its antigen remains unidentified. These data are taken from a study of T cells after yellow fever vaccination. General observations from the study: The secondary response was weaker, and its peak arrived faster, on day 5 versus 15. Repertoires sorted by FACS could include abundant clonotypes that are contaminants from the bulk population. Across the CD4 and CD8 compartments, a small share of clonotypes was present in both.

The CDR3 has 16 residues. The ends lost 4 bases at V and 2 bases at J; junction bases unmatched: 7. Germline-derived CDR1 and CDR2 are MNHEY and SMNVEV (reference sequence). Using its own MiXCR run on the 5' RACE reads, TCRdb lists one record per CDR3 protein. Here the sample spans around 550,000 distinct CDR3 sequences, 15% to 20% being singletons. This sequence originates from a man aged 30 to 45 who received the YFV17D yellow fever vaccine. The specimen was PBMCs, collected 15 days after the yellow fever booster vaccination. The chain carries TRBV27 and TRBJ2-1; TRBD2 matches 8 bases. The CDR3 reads CASSWFREGPYNEQFF. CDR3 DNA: TGTGCCAGCAGTTGGTTCCGGGAGGGCCCCTACAATGAGCAGTTCTTC.